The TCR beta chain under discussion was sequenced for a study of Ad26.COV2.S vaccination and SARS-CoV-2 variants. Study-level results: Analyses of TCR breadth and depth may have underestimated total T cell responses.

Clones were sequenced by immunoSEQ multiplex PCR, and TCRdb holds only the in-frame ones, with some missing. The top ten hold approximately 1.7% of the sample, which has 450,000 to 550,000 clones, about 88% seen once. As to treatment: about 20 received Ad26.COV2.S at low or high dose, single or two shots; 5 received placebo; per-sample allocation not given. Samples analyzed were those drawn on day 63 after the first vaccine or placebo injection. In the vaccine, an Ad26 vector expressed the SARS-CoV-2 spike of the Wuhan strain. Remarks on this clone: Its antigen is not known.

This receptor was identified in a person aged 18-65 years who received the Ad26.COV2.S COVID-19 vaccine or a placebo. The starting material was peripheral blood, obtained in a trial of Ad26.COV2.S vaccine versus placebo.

In DNA form, the CDR3 reads TGCGCCAGCAAGAGGACAGGGGGCACAACTAATGAAAAACTGTTTTTT. This encodes CASKRTGGTTNEKLFF. V and J are TRBV5-1 and TRBJ1-4, with TRBD1 identical over 11 bases. V shed 6 bases, J shed 0 bases, and the junction held 4 bases outside the gene matches. Germline V CDR1 and CDR2: SGHRS, YFSETQ. This CDR3 comprises 16 residues.